Listed here are 20 T cell receptor beta chains from one sample, sequenced in a study of blood T cell repertoires in COVID-19. Generated by immunoSEQ multiplex PCR, the TCRdb table keeps only in-frame clones and is missing some. The table shows around 140,000 clones, with 78% occurring only once. Sequenced sample: PBMCs or T cells enriched from blood (not recorded which). The receptors were gathered from a woman aged 45-59 years who had recovered from COVID-19.

The chain recombines TRBV9 with TRBJ2-2, with 13 bases lining up with TRBD2. Per the germline V gene, CDR1 is SGDLS and CDR2 is YYNGEE. V was clipped by 3 bases and J by 0 bases; unmatched bases: 8. CDR3 length equals 19 residues. The CDR3 sequence: CASSDRTSGGPANTGELFF. As DNA, the CDR3 is TGTGCCAGCAGCGACCGGACTAGCGGGGGACCTGCGAACACCGGGGAGCTGTTTTTT. Drawing the rest from reference TRBV9 and TRBJ2-2, the complete variable domain is DSGVTQTPKHLITATGQRVTLRCSPRSGDLSVYWYQQSLDQGLQFLIQYYNGEERAKGNILERFSAQQFPDLHSELNLSSLELGDSALYFCASSDRTSGGPANTGELFFGEGSRLTVL.

This clone was counted only a few times. The CDR3 DNA reads TGCAGTGCTAGTCGAACGACAGGGCTTAATGAAAAACTGTTTTTT. Translation gives CSASRTTGLNEKLFF. The genes are TRBV20-1 and TRBJ1-4, with 7 positions matching TRBD1. With V trimmed by 3 bases and J by 4 bases, 8 bases remained unmatched. The CDR3 is made up of 15 amino acids. CDR1 is DFQATT and CDR2 is SNEGSKA in the germline V gene (reference sequence).

This chain joins TRBV19 and TRBJ1-1; D is unclear. The CDR3 spans 14 residues. Trimming cost V 7 bases and J 0 bases, with 12 bases left between them. Germline CDR1 and CDR2: LNHDA and SQIVND (reference sequence). CDR3 sequence: CASNSVNMNTEAFF. CDR3 nucleotide sequence: TGTGCCAGTAATTCAGTAAACATGAACACTGAAGCTTTCTTT.

The V call is TRBV29-1, the J call TRBJ2-7; D remains unclear. The CDR3 covers 13 residues. Trimming left V 4 bases short and J 1 base short, with 11 bases between. Germline V gene sequence: CDR1 SQVTM, CDR2 ANQGSEA. This CDR3 is CSVGLALSYEQYF. Written as DNA, the CDR3 is TGCAGCGTTGGTTTAGCTTTATCCTACGAGCAGTACTTC.

V and J are TRBV6-5 and TRBJ1-1, with a possible D match to TRBD1 (5 bases). Per germline, CDR1 MNHEY and CDR2 SVGAGI. V gave up 5 bases and J gave up 0 bases, with 10 bases separating them. The CDR3 length is 14 residues. The CDR3 here is CASSQGRLNTEAFF. The CDR3 coding sequence is TGTGCCAGCAGTCAGGGCAGGTTGAACACTGAAGCTTTCTTT.

V is TRBV7-8 and J is TRBJ2-7, with D possibly being TRBD2 (7 bases). V was trimmed by 4 bases and J by 5 bases, leaving 15 bases between them. CDR1 SGHVS and CDR2 FQNEAQ come from the germline V gene. The CDR3 totals 14 residues. In DNA, the CDR3 is TGTGCCAGCAGCTCGAGGGGGGGTCTCAACGAGCAGTACGTC. Its translation: CASSSRGGLNEQYV.

The gene calls are TRBV27 and TRBJ1-1, with 7 bases that match TRBD1. Germline CDR1 reads MNHEY; CDR2 reads SMNVEV (reference sequence). Trimming removed 5 bases from V and 1 base from J; junction bases left unmatched: 10. This CDR3 is 16 amino acids long. The CDR3: CASSAPSGTENTEAFF. Here the CDR3 DNA reads TGTGCCAGCAGTGCCCCCTCCGGGACAGAGAACACTGAAGCTTTCTTT.

This chain connects TRBV10-1 to TRBJ2-2; possible D gene TRBD1, 5 bases. The V end lost 0 bases, the J end lost 0 bases, and 11 bases lay between the germline ends. This CDR3 is 17 amino acids long. The germline gives CDR1 WNHNN, CDR2 SYGVQD (reference sequence). CDR3 residues: CASSESGLQANTGELFF. The CDR3 coding sequence is TGCGCCAGCAGTGAGTCGGGGCTGCAAGCGAACACCGGGGAGCTGTTTTTT.

The V gene is TRBV24-1, the J gene TRBJ2-3; 10 bases are shared with TRBD1. Germline V lookup: CDR1 KGHDR, CDR2 SFDVKD. Trimming cost V 4 bases and J 0 bases; bases outside gene matches: 6. The CDR3 contains 17 residues. CDR3 region: CATSDYGTGDSTDTQYF. CDR3 nucleotides: TGTGCCACCAGTGACTATGGGACAGGGGATAGCACAGATACGCAGTATTTT.

The V call is TRBV3-1 (or the pseudogene TRBV3-2), the J call TRBJ2-1, with 10 positions matching TRBD2. V gave up 8 bases and J gave up 8 bases; unmatched junction bases: 15. Germline V gene lookup returns CDR1 LGHDT and CDR2 YNNKEL (reference sequence). The CDR3 extends over 16 amino acids. The CDR3 region has the DNA TGTGCCAGCGGCTCTAGCGGGGGCGCGGTGGGTGATGAGCAGTTCTTC. This encodes CASGSSGGAVGDEQFF.

The chain uses TRBV4-2 and TRBJ2-1; D gene unclear. Germline CDR1 reads LGHNA; CDR2 reads YNFKEQ. Between the trimmed V and J ends, which lost 6 bases and 8 bases, there was a span of 8 bases. The CDR3 is 11 amino acids. CDR3 sequence reads: CASSRLHEQFF. The DNA of the CDR3 is TGTGCCAGCAGTCGGTTACATGAGCAGTTCTTC.

This rearrangement joins TRBV6-9 to TRBJ2-5, with 9 bases identical to TRBD2. Germline-derived CDR1 and CDR2 are MNHGY and SVAAGI. Trimming cost V 5 bases and J 5 bases; bases outside gene matches: 15. The CDR3 contains 17 residues. The CDR3 reads CASSPEGSGGPQETQYF. The CDR3 coding sequence is TGTGCCAGCAGTCCTGAGGGTAGCGGGGGACCCCAGGAGACCCAGTACTTC.

The chain joins TRBV28 to TRBJ2-7; the match to TRBD1 covers 7 bases. CDR3 size: 14 residues. Germline V gives CDR1 MDHEN, CDR2 SYDVKM. V shed 7 bases, J shed 3 bases, and the junction held 9 bases outside the gene matches. CDR3 in DNA: TGTGCCAGCACCTCGGGGACAGCCGGCTACGAGCAGTACTTC. This codes for CASTSGTAGYEQYF. The whole variable domain, remainder taken from reference TRBV28 and TRBJ2-7, is DVKVTQSSRYLVKRTGEKVFLECVQDMDHENMFWYRQDPGLGLRLIYFSYDVKMKEKGDIPEGYSVSREKKERFSLILESASTNQTSMYLCASTSGTAGYEQYFGPGTRLTVT.

V gene TRBV5-4 combines with J gene TRBJ2-4, with D unclear. The V end lost 0 bases, the J end lost 7 bases, and 5 bases lay between the germline ends. CDR3 length: 12 residues. CDR1 and CDR2 from the germline V gene are SGHNT and YYREEE (reference sequence). The CDR3 bases are TGTGCCAGCAGCTTGGATAGTAACATTCAGTACTTC. Translation gives CASSLDSNIQYF.

This chain joins TRBV2 and TRBJ1-6; D is unclear. The germline CDR1 and CDR2 sequences are SNHLY and FYNNEI. The CDR3 loop spans 14 amino acids. V gave up 2 bases and J gave up 7 bases, with 9 bases separating them. The CDR3 DNA sequence: TGTGCCAGCAGTGAAATAGTCAGGAATTCACCCCTCCACTTT. Translating it yields CASSEIVRNSPLHF.

The chain has TRBV30 and TRBJ1-1, with 10 nucleotides matching TRBD1. The V gene end was trimmed by 1 base and the J gene end by 10 bases; junction bases not matched to a gene: 9. Germline assignment: CDR1 GTSNPN and CDR2 SVGIG (reference sequence). CDR3 length equals 14 residues. CDR3 protein: CAWSAWGTGDTAFF. CDR3 DNA: TGTGCCTGGAGTGCCTGGGGGACAGGGGATACAGCTTTCTTT.

This sequence joins TRBV5-4 and TRBJ2-7, with D tentatively TRBD1 (6 bases). Germline CDR1 SGHNT, CDR2 YYREEE (reference sequence). The ends were cut back, 0 bases at V and 3 bases at J, with 10 bases in the middle. The CDR3 runs to 14 residues. For the CDR3, the DNA is TGTGCCAGCAGCTTGGACAGGGAATACTACGAGCAGTACTTC. The encoded protein is CASSLDREYYEQYF.

CDR3 in amino acids: CASSQGFLLAGGNEQFF. The CDR3 region has the DNA TGTGCCAGCAGCCAAGGGTTCCTACTAGCGGGGGGAAATGAGCAGTTCTTC. The chain recombines TRBV4-2 with TRBJ2-1; 12 bases fit TRBD2. V lost 1 base, J lost 7 bases, and 8 bases stayed unmatched. Germline V gene data show CDR1 as LGHNA and CDR2 as YNFKEQ. The CDR3 is made up of 17 amino acids.

The V call is TRBV28, the J call TRBJ2-7, with TRBD1 as a possible D gene (6 bases). Trimming took 6 bases from V and 3 from J, leaving 18 bases between them. CDR3 length equals 15 residues. The germline V gene encodes CDR1 MDHEN and CDR2 SYDVKM. CDR3 nucleotide sequence: TGTGCCAGCAGACGAAGTGGGGGCGCCCTCTACGAGCAGTACGTC. It translates to CASRRSGGALYEQYV.

This clone came up a few times. The chain is built from TRBV7-2 and TRBJ1-2; D gene unclear. Germline V gives CDR1 SGHTA, CDR2 FQGNSA. The V and J ends lost 1 base and 8 bases respectively, with 11 bases between them. The CDR3 sequence is 13 residues long. CDR3 coding DNA: TGTGCCAGCAGCTTAGAGAGGGAATTCGGCTACACCTTC. Translation: CASSLEREFGYTF.